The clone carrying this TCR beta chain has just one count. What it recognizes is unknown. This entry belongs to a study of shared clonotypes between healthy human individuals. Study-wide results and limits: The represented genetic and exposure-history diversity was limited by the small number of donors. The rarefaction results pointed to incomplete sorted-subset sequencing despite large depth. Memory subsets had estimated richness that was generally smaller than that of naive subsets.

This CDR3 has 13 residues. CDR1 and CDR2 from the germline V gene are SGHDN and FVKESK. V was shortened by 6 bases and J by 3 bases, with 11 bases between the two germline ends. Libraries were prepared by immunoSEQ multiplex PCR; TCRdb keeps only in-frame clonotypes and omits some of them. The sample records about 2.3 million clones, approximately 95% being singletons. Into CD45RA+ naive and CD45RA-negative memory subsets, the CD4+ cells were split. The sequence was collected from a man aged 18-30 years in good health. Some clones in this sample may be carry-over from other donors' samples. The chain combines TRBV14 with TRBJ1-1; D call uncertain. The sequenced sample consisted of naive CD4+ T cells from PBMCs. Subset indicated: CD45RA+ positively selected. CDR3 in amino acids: CASSLGLDTEAFF. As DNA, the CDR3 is TGTGCCAGCAGTCTGGGGTTGGACACTGAAGCTTTCTTT.